This TCR beta chain was profiled in a study of blood T cell repertoires in COVID-19. The method was immunoSEQ multiplex PCR; TCRdb's version includes in-frame clones alone and lacks a portion of them. The sample includes about 280,000 clones, nearly 90% of them seen just once. The material sequenced was PBMCs or T cells enriched from blood (not recorded which). The sequence was collected from a woman in her 30s who had recovered from COVID-19.

CDR3 amino acids: CATSELGGGPRGTGELFF. CDR3 coding DNA: TGTGCCACCAGTGAATTAGGAGGGGGCCCGCGAGGCACCGGGGAGCTGTTTTTT. The chain recombines TRBV24-1 with TRBJ2-2, with a possible D match to TRBD1 (7 bases). The V gene lost 4 bases and the J gene lost 4 bases, with 21 bases spanning the gap. CDR3 length: 18 residues. Germline CDR1 reads KGHDR; CDR2 reads SFDVKD.